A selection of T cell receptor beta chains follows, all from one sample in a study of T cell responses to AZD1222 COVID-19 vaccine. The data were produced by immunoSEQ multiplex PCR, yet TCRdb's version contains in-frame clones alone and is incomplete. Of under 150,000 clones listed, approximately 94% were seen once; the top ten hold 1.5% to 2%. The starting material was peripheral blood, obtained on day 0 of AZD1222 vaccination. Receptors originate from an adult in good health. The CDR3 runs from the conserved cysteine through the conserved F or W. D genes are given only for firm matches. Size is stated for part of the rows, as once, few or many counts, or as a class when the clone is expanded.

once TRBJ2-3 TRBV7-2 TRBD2 CASSLEGIAGARGRDTQYF TGTGCCAGCAGCTTAGAGGGGATAGCGGGGGCTCGAGGGAGAGATACGCAGTATTTT
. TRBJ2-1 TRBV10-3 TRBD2 CAISAIAGKDEQFF TGTGCCATCAGTGCGATAGCGGGAAAGGATGAGCAGTTCTTC
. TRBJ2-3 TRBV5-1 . CASSPTGQNTDTQYF TGCGCCAGCAGCCCCACGGGACAAAACACAGATACGCAGTATTTT
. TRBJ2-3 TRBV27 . CASSLLGTGSTDTQYF TGTGCCAGCAGCCTACTCGGTACTGGGAGCACAGATACGCAGTATTTT
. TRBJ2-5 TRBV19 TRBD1 CASSGTGGRETQYF TGTGCCAGTAGTGGGACAGGGGGCAGGGAGACCCAGTACTTC
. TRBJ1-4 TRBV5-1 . CASSLEDRDDEKLFF TGCGCCAGCAGCTTGGAGGACAGAGACGATGAAAAACTGTTTTTT
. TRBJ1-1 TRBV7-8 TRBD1 CASSLTPGGLNTEAFF TGTGCCAGCAGCTTAACTCCAGGGGGCTTGAACACTGAAGCTTTCTTT
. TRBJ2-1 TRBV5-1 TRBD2 CASSLTGGPGNEQFF TGCGCCAGCAGCTTAACGGGAGGGCCGGGTAATGAGCAGTTCTTC
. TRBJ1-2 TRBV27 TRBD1 CASTDRQGDGNGGYTF TGTGCCAGCACCGATAGACAGGGAGATGGTAACGGTGGCTACACCTTC
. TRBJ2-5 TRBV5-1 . CASSSKGGEETQYF TGCGCCAGCAGCTCAAAGGGGGGGGAAGAGACCCAGTACTTC
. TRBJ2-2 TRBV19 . CASSIPSGWLGGELFF TGTGCCAGTAGTATCCCGAGCGGGTGGTTGGGCGGGGAGCTGTTTTTT
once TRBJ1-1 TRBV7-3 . CASSLSGSGNTEAFF TGTGCCAGCAGCTTATCGGGTAGTGGCAACACTGAAGCTTTCTTT
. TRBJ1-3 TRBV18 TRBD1 CASSRRTGDGNTIYF TGTGCCAGCTCACGTCGGACAGGGGACGGAAACACCATATATTTT
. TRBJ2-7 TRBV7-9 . CASSVDREGEQYF TGTGCCAGCAGCGTCGACAGGGAGGGAGAGCAGTACTTC
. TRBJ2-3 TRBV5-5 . CASSLSVTGTDTQYF TGTGCCAGCAGCTTGTCCGTGACGGGAACAGATACGCAGTATTTT
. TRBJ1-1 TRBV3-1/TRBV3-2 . CASSFAGTAMNTEAFF TGTGCCAGCAGCTTCGCGGGGACGGCGATGAACACTGAAGCTTTCTTT
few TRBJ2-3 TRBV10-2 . CASSESAGGTDTQYF TGCGCCAGCAGTGAGTCTGCAGGAGGCACAGATACGCAGTATTTT
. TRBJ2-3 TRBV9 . CASSPGTWGTDTQYF TGTGCCAGCAGCCCGGGGACTTGGGGGACAGATACGCAGTATTTT
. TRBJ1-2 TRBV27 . CASSDPGGFGYTF TGTGCCAGCAGCGACCCGGGAGGGTTCGGCTACACCTTC
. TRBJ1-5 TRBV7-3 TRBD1 CASSLSGRATGGTYSNQPQHF TGTGCCAGCAGCTTATCGGGGCGGGCTACAGGGGGCACTTATAGCAATCAGCCCCAGCATTTT
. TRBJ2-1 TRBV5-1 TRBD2 CASSLALAGSNEQFF TGCGCCAGCAGCTTGGCACTAGCGGGGTCCAATGAGCAGTTCTTC
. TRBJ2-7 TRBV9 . CASSVEGSNSYEQYF TGTGCCAGCAGCGTAGAGGGGTCTAACTCCTACGAGCAGTACTTC
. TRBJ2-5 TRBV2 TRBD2 CASNLAGVEETQYF TGTGCCAGCAACCTAGCGGGAGTAGAAGAGACCCAGTACTTC
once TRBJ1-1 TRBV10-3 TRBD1 CRPQGAAAPMNTEAFF TGCCGACCACAGGGGGCAGCGGCCCCCATGAACACTGAAGCTTTCTTT
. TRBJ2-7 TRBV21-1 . CASSKGQGGSYEQYF TGTGCCAGCAGCAAGGGACAGGGCGGTTCCTACGAGCAGTACTTC
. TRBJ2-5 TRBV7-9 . CASSFAPGHRMETQYF TGTGCCAGCAGCTTTGCTCCGGGACACCGGATGGAGACCCAGTACTTC
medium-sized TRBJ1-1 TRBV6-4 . CASSDQARVTEAFF TGTGCCAGCAGTGACCAGGCGAGGGTCACTGAAGCTTTCTTT
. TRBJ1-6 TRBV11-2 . CASSPRPLRDSPLHF TGTGCCAGCAGCCCCCGTCCCCTCAGGGATTCACCCCTCCACTTT
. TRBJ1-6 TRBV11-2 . CASSLDLESPLHF TGTGCCAGCAGCTTAGATCTGGAGTCACCCCTCCACTTT
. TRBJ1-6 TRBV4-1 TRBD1 CASSPGDRGKGSYNSPLHF TGCGCCAGCAGCCCCGGTGACAGGGGGAAAGGATCCTATAATTCACCCCTCCACTTT
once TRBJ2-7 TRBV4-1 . CASSQESPYEQYF TGCGCCAGCAGCCAAGAGAGTCCTTACGAGCAGTACTTC
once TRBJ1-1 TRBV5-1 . CASSLVPGETEAFF TGCGCCAGCAGCTTGGTGCCAGGGGAGACTGAAGCTTTCTTT
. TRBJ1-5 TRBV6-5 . CASSYRSNQPQHF TGTGCCAGCAGTTACCGGTCCAATCAGCCCCAGCATTTT
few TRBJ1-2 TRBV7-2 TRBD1 CASRVVGRDSFGWDYGYTF TGTGCCAGCAGGGTGGTCGGTCGGGACAGCTTTGGGTGGGACTATGGCTACACCTTC
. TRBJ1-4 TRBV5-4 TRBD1 CASSQGQGATNEKLFF TGTGCCAGCAGCCAAGGACAGGGAGCAACTAATGAAAAACTGTTTTTT
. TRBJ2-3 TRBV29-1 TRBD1 CSATDRGGSTDTQYF TGCAGCGCCACTGACAGGGGCGGTTCCACAGATACGCAGTATTTT
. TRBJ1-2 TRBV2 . CASSPNTGHSVIF TGTGCCAGCAGCCCTAATACGGGACATAGCGTTATCTTC
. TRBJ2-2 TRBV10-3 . CAISETGVGELFF TGTGCCATCAGTGAGACCGGGGTCGGGGAGCTGTTTTTT
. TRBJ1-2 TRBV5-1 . CASSLEFYGYTF TGCGCCAGCAGCTTGGAGTTCTATGGCTACACCTTC
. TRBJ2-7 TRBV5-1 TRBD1 CASSLDARDSNYEQYF TGCGCCAGCAGCTTGGACGCAAGGGACAGCAACTACGAGCAGTACTTC
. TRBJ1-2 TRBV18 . CASSPGIGSLDGYTF TGTGCCAGCTCACCAGGGATCGGGAGCCTTGATGGCTACACCTTC
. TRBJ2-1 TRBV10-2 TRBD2 CASRTGTSGGGEQFF TGCGCCAGCAGGACCGGGACTAGCGGGGGGGGTGAGCAGTTCTTC
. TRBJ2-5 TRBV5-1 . CASNPGVGETQYF TGCGCCAGCAACCCAGGGGTCGGAGAGACCCAGTACTTC
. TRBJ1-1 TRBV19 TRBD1 CAARQGAGNTEAFF TGTGCCGCCCGACAGGGGGCAGGGAACACTGAAGCTTTCTTT